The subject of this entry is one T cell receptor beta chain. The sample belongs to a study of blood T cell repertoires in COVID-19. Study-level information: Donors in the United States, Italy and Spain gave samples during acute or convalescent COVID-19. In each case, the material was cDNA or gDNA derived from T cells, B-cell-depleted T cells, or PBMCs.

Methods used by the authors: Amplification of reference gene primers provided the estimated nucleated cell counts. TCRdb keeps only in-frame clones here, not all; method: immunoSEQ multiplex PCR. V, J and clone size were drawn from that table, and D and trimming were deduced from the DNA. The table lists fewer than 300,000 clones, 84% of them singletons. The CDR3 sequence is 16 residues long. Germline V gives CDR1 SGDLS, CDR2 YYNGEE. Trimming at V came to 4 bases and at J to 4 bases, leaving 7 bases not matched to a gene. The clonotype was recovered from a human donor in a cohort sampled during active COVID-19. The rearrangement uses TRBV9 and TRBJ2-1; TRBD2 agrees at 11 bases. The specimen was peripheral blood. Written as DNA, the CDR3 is TGTGCCAGCAGCCCCTCCGGGACTAGCGGTTACAATGAGCAGTTCTTC. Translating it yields CASSPSGTSGYNEQFF.